This T cell receptor beta chain emerged from a study of patients and donors after allogeneic stem cell transplantation. Trimming stripped 5 bases from V and 3 bases from J, with 23 bases between. This CDR3 spans 18 amino acids. TCRdb itself ran the RT-PCR reads through MiXCR, one entry per CDR3 protein. The sample yields roughly 880,000 distinct CDR3 sequences, roughly 18% seen once. V and J are TRBV12-3 or TRBV12-4 and TRBJ2-1, with TRBD1 as a possible D gene (6 bases). Sequencing was performed on blood, either unsorted or a sorted T cell fraction (not recorded which). The source of this sequence is a human donor who was either an allogeneic HSCT recipient or a stem cell or donor lymphocyte infusion donor (not recorded which). It is not recorded whose cells these are; they may come from a transplant donor. The CDR3 region has the DNA TGTGCCAGCAGTGGAGGACTCACAGGTGTAGGGGGCTACAATGAGCAGTTCTTC. Its protein product is CASSGGLTGVGGYNEQFF.